The clone carrying this T cell receptor (beta chain) was seen only a few times. Antigen specificity is unknown. The entry originates in a study of identical twins. Findings and caveats of the study: When twins shared out-of-frame alpha sequences, those sequences had excess low generation probability. Surplus twin overlap in beta out-of-frame sequences was less pronounced. The analysis was cross-sectional rather than longitudinal within donors.

Unique molecular identifiers were in the cDNA, with template-switch universal primer binding. MiXCR was run by TCRdb on the 5' RACE reads, yielding one entry per CDR3 protein. The repertoire includes 1.5 million to 2 million distinct CDR3 sequences, about 31% of them detected once, and less than 0.35% sits in the top ten. This CDR3 contains 14 residues. Germline CDR1 reads SGHRS; CDR2 reads YFSETQ. The sequencing sample was made of cord blood. This TCR derives from a newborn girl in good health. V usage is TRBV5-1 and J usage is TRBJ2-4; D is possibly TRBD1 (6 bases). The end of the DNA is better explained by TRBJ2-7, so the J call may be wrong. This CDR3 reads CASSSGTPANEQYF. CDR3 bases: TGCGCCAGCAGCTCCGGGACACCCGCCAACGAGCAGTACTTC.